This T cell receptor beta chain was identified in a study of T cells after posttransplantation cyclophosphamide. General study points: Donor CD8+ memory clones often dominated recipient blood repertoires at later times.

Generated by immunoSEQ multiplex PCR, the TCRdb table keeps only in-frame clones and is missing some. The sample carries roughly 70,000 clones, over 85% recorded once. Of note for this clone: What it recognizes is unknown.

The V end lost 1 base, the J end lost 3 bases, and 7 bases lay between the germline ends. CDR1 and CDR2 from the germline V gene are SGHKS and YYEKEE (reference sequence). The CDR3 is 13 amino acids. The sequence came from a woman aged 25 to 39 in good health and a related stem cell transplant donor. The source material was PBMCs. V and J are TRBV5-5 and TRBJ2-5, with a possible D match to TRBD1 (6 bases). CDR3 residues: CASSLRTEETQYF. The CDR3 bases are TGTGCCAGCAGCTTGAGGACAGAAGAGACCCAGTACTTC.